A single sample is the source of the 11 T cell receptor beta chains below, sequenced in a study of response to subunit inactivated influenza vaccine. TCRdb re-analysed the RT-PCR reads in MiXCR, keeping a single row per CDR3 protein. This sample has about 300,000 distinct CDR3 sequences, with 20% to 25% found just once. Source: PBMCs from blood, taken roughly 20 months after vaccination. The receptors derive from a man between 45 and 75 years old who received an inactivated influenza vaccine.

This chain joins TRBV5-1 and TRBJ2-1, with D hard to call. Per the germline V gene, CDR1 is SGHRS and CDR2 is YFSETQ. The CDR3 has 15 residues. The V end lost 3 bases, the J end lost 0 bases, and 10 bases lay between the germline ends. CDR3 sequence reads: CASSSQLGSYNEQFF. The CDR3 DNA follows: TGCGCCAGCAGCTCCCAGCTGGGCTCCTACAATGAGCAGTTCTTC. Drawing the rest from reference TRBV5-1 and TRBJ2-1, the complete variable domain is KAGVTQTPRYLIKTRGQQVTLSCSPISGHRSVSWYQQTPGQGLQFLFEYFSETQRNKGNFPGRFSGRQFSNSRSEMNVSTLELGDSALYLCASSSQLGSYNEQFFGPGTRLTVL.

This chain links TRBV3-1 with TRBJ1-1; no firm D call. CDR3 size: 15 residues. Looked up from germline, CDR1 is LGHDT and CDR2 is YNNKEL (reference sequence). V lost 0 bases to trimming and J lost 7 bases, with 15 bases between them. CDR3 bases: TGTGCCAGCAGCCAAGAAATGGTGAGCGGCAATGAAGCTTTCTTT. Protein: CASSQEMVSGNEAFF.

This clonotype was recorded a few times. The chain employs TRBV3-1 and TRBJ1-4; 8 nucleotides agree with TRBD1. J gave up 0 bases and V 5 bases, and 5 bases lay outside the gene matches. The CDR3 length is 16 residues. CDR1 is LGHDT and CDR2 is YNNKEL in the germline V gene (reference sequence). DNA for the CDR3: TGTGCCAGCAGCGACAGGGGCGCTTCAACTAATGAAAAACTGTTTTTT. Amino acid sequence: CASSDRGASTNEKLFF.

The chain has TRBV2 and TRBJ1-2; weak D call: TRBD1 (6 bases). Trimming cost V 6 bases and J 4 bases, with 12 bases left between them. Germline CDR1 is SNHLY and CDR2 is FYNNEI. The CDR3 is 13 residues long. The CDR3 sequence is CASSATGPYGYTF. The CDR3, as DNA: TGTGCCAGCAGCGCGACAGGACCCTATGGCTACACCTTC.

This clonotype was recorded many times. The chain joins TRBV20-1 to TRBJ1-6, with D perhaps TRBD1 (5 bases). Germline V gene lookup returns CDR1 DFQATT and CDR2 SNEGSKA (reference sequence). CDR3 length: 15 amino acids. V lost 1 base and J lost 2, with 9 bases in between. The DNA of the CDR3 is TGCAGTGCTAGAGGGTGGGGACCCTATAATTCACCCCTCCACTTT. This codes for CSARGWGPYNSPLHF.

This chain connects TRBV20-1 to TRBJ2-7; TRBD2 might be the D (6 bases). The V end was cut by 6 bases, the J end by 3 bases, with 18 bases between. Germline assignment: CDR1 DFQATT and CDR2 SNEGSKA (reference sequence). This CDR3 has 14 amino acids. The CDR3 DNA reads as TGCAGTGCGGAAAAAGGGGCTAGCGTCTACGAGCAGTACTTC. Its protein is CSAEKGASVYEQYF.

This clonotype occurred a few times. V is TRBV19 and J is TRBJ1-1; 8 bases match TRBD1. Trimming cost V 3 bases and J 4 bases; bases outside gene matches: 16. The CDR3 covers 18 residues. Germline loops: CDR1 LNHDA, CDR2 SQIVND (reference sequence). CDR3 bases: TGTGCCAGTAGTATTTTGGCTCGCTACGGACAGGGCCCCACTGAAGCTTTCTTT. It specifies CASSILARYGQGPTEAFF.

This clonotype has more than one count but fewer than ten. The V call is TRBV18, the J call TRBJ2-5; no firm D call. The length of the CDR3 is 13 residues. Per germline, CDR1 KGHSH and CDR2 LQKENI. V gave up 2 bases and J gave up 2 bases, with 6 bases separating them. The CDR3 DNA follows: TGTGCCAGCTCACCAAGTGGGCAAGAGACCCAGTACTTC. Amino acid sequence: CASSPSGQETQYF. The full variable domain, its missing parts supplied by reference TRBV18 and TRBJ2-5, is NAGVMQNPRHLVRRRGQEARLRCSPMKGHSHVYWYRQLPEEGLKFMVYLQKENIIDESGMPKERFSAEFPKEGPSILRIQQVVRGDSAAYFCASSPSGQETQYFGPGTRLLVL.

The chain links TRBV7-2 to TRBJ1-5, with D unclear. Between the trimmed V and J ends, which lost 4 bases and 3 bases, there was a span of 7 bases. Germline CDR1 and CDR2: SGHTA and FQGNSA. The CDR3 has 13 residues. The CDR3 sequence is CASSSWDNQPQHF. The CDR3 DNA reads TGTGCCAGCAGCTCCTGGGACAATCAGCCCCAGCATTTT.

This clonotype came up a few times. The chain employs TRBV29-1 and TRBJ2-1; 7 nucleotides line up with TRBD2. CDR1 is SQVTM, CDR2 ANQGSEA, per germline. The CDR3 has 13 residues. Trimming cost V 8 bases and J 5 bases; bases outside gene matches: 9. CDR3 DNA sequence: TGCAGCTGTCTGCGGGAGTACCACAATGAGCAGTTCTTC. This codes for CSCLREYHNEQFF.

To note about this clonotype: Germline is not matched at one junction end, which may reflect a read error. The chain employs TRBV13 and TRBJ2-1; no clear D. The CDR3 is made up of 15 amino acids. CDR1 is PRHDT, CDR2 FYEKMQ, per germline (reference sequence). CDR3 sequence (DNA): TGTGTCAGCAGCCCAGCCGGAGTATCATCCAATGAGCAGTTCTTC. Translated: CVSSPAGVSSNEQFF.